The 9 T cell receptor beta chains below come from one sample, sequenced in a study of blood T cell repertoires in COVID-19. The protocol was immunoSEQ multiplex PCR, while the TCRdb copy is restricted to in-frame clones and leaves out a portion. This sample has 80,000 to 100,000 clones, with approximately 90% found just once. Sample: peripheral blood. These receptors all come from a man aged 70 or older with acute or convalescent COVID-19.

The rearrangement uses TRBV15 and TRBJ1-5; D call uncertain. Trimming left V 1 base short and J 0 bases short, with 10 bases between. CDR1 is LNHNV and CDR2 is YYDKDF in the germline V gene (reference sequence). This CDR3 contains 16 residues. The CDR3 DNA reads as TGTGCCACCAGCAGAGCGTCGGGTTCTAGCAATCAGCCCCAGCATTTT. It codes for CATSRASGSSNQPQHF.

This clone appeared a few times. The chain employs TRBV18 and TRBJ1-6, with D possibly matching TRBD1 (6 bases). The CDR3 is made up of 13 amino acids. Germline V gives CDR1 KGHSH, CDR2 LQKENI. V dropped 6 bases and J dropped 11 bases, with 14 bases sitting between them. The CDR3 coding sequence is TGTGCCAGCTCCCTGGAGGCAGGGGCACCCCTCCACTTT. Amino acid sequence: CASSLEAGAPLHF.

The chain has TRBV5-1 and TRBJ1-1, with D perhaps TRBD1 (6 bases). With 0 bases removed from V and 4 bases from J, the gap between germline ends came to 10 bases. CDR1 SGHRS and CDR2 YFSETQ come from the germline V gene. This CDR3 comprises 14 residues. The CDR3 bases are TGCGCCAGCAGCTTGGCAGGGGCAAGCACTGAAGCTTTCTTT. This gives the protein CASSLAGASTEAFF.

This clone appeared a single time. The chain combines TRBV4-2 with TRBJ2-5, with a possible D match to TRBD1 (6 bases). This CDR3 has 16 residues. The germline V gene has CDR1 LGHNA and CDR2 YNFKEQ. V shed 0 bases and J shed 5 bases, with 16 bases lying between them. The CDR3 region has the DNA TGTGCCAGCAGCCAAGAATCGGGACAAGCCTCGGAGACCCAGTACTTC. Translated: CASSQESGQASETQYF.

This clone has only one observation. The gene calls are TRBV25-1 and TRBJ1-3; a possible D gene is TRBD1 (5 bases). Trimming removed 4 bases from V and 7 bases from J, with 14 bases in between. This CDR3 region has 14 residues. CDR1 is MGHDK, CDR2 SYGVNS, per germline. The CDR3 sequence is CASSGPGGWNTIYF. CDR3 bases: TGTGCCAGCAGTGGTCCCGGGGGATGGAACACCATATATTTT. Full variable domain (remainder filled in from reference TRBV25-1 and TRBJ1-3): EADIYQTPRYLVIGTGKKITLECSQTMGHDKMYWYQQDPGMELHLIHYSYGVNSTEKGDLSSESTVSRIRTEHFPLTLESARPSHTSQYLCASSGPGGWNTIYFGEGSWLTVV.

The chain recombines TRBV2 with TRBJ2-2; 10 nucleotides agree with TRBD2. This CDR3 spans 16 amino acids. CDR1 and CDR2 from the germline V gene are SNHLY and FYNNEI. Trimming removed 6 bases from V and 2 bases from J; junction bases left unmatched: 6. As DNA, the CDR3 is TGTGCCAGCAGCCAACTAGCGGGGAAAAACACCGGGGAGCTGTTTTTT. Encoded protein: CASSQLAGKNTGELFF.

The chain employs TRBV4-1 and TRBJ1-1; the match to TRBD1 covers 11 bases. The CDR3 length is 16 residues. Losses at the gene ends were 4 bases for V and 6 bases for J; bases not matched to a gene: 10. Germline V CDR1 and CDR2: MGHRA, YSYEKL. The CDR3 is CASSPGQGARSAEAFF. In nucleotides, the CDR3 is TGCGCCAGCAGCCCCGGACAGGGGGCCCGATCGGCTGAAGCTTTCTTT.

V usage is TRBV28 and J usage is TRBJ2-1; D is perhaps TRBD1 (6 bases). CDR1 is MDHEN, CDR2 SYDVKM, per germline. The CDR3 length is 13 residues. The ends were cut back, 5 bases at V and 3 bases at J, with 8 bases in the middle. CDR3 nucleotides: TGTGCCAGCAGTACGGACAGCTACAATGAGCAGTTCTTC. It codes for CASSTDSYNEQFF.

V usage is TRBV6-5 and J usage is TRBJ1-1; tentative D call: TRBD1 (5 bases). From germline, CDR1 is MNHEY and CDR2 SVGAGI. The CDR3 loop spans 14 amino acids. V lost 5 bases and J lost 4, with 14 bases in between. The CDR3 protein is CASSPHRQGTEAFF. The CDR3, as DNA: TGTGCCAGCAGTCCACATCGGCAGGGCACTGAAGCTTTCTTT.